Listed below are T cell receptor beta chains from one sample, sequenced in a study of a mutant IDH1 vaccine in newly diagnosed glioma. For these receptors, no antigen is known. Profiled with immunoSEQ multiplex PCR; TCRdb holds only in-frame clones, not every one. The repertoire holds 50,000 to 70,000 clones, with approximately 80% as singletons. The material sequenced was PBMCs, taken from a glioma patient whose treatment included an IDH1 peptide vaccine. The receptors were gathered from a woman aged 18-29 years with glioma. Some clones in this sample may be carry-over from other donors' samples. The CDR3 runs from the conserved cysteine through the conserved F or W. The D gene is left open where the match is weak. Clone sizes are given selectively: once, few, many, or a class where the clone is expanded.

j_gene,d_gene,abundance,v_gene,CDR3aa,CDR3nt
TRBJ2-7,-,-,TRBV4-2,CASSGALQGGTSYEQYF,TGTGCCAGCAGCGGCGCCTTACAGGGTGGCACCTCCTACGAGCAGTACTTC
TRBJ2-5,-,-,TRBV27,CASSPGQRETQYF,TGTGCCAGCAGTCCGGGACAACGGGAGACCCAGTACTTC
TRBJ1-4,-,-,TRBV19,CASSIELARVGGPNEKLFF,TGTGCCAGTAGTATAGAATTGGCTCGTGTGGGGGGCCCGAATGAAAAACTGTTTTTT
TRBJ1-5,-,-,TRBV5-3,CARSLPDSSNQPQHF,TGTGCCAGAAGCCTGCCGGACAGTAGCAATCAGCCCCAGCATTTT
TRBJ2-7,TRBD1,-,TRBV5-6,CASSFGTGAYEQYF,TGTGCCAGCAGCTTTGGGACAGGGGCCTACGAGCAGTACTTC
TRBJ1-2,-,few,TRBV6-1,CASSEANRVGYGYTF,TGTGCCAGCAGTGAAGCGAACAGGGTCGGCTATGGCTACACCTTC
TRBJ2-7,-,-,TRBV6-1,CASKTYEQYF,TGTGCCAGCAAGACTTACGAGCAGTACTTC
TRBJ1-4,-,few,TRBV15,CATSRESGVGEKLFF,TGTGCCACCAGCAGAGAGTCAGGGGTAGGGGAAAAACTGTTTTTT
TRBJ2-3,TRBD2,-,TRBV19,CASQRGGGTDTQYF,TGTGCCAGTCAGCGGGGGGGCGGCACAGATACGCAGTATTTT
TRBJ1-2,TRBD1,-,TRBV6-5,CASSQGQGSGYTF,TGTGCCAGCAGCCAGGGACAGGGAAGCGGCTACACCTTC
TRBJ2-7,-,-,TRBV9,CASSPRVMYEQYF,TGTGCCAGCAGCCCCAGGGTGATGTACGAGCAGTACTTC
TRBJ1-2,TRBD1,-,TRBV10-3,CAIGVGGADYGYTF,TGTGCCATCGGCGTAGGGGGCGCGGACTATGGCTACACCTTC
TRBJ1-2,TRBD1,-,TRBV10-3,CAISAGTAAYTF,TGTGCCATCAGTGCCGGGACAGCAGCCTACACCTTC
TRBJ2-7,-,once,TRBV2,CASRGHGDEQYF,TGTGCCAGCAGGGGACATGGCGACGAGCAGTACTTC
TRBJ2-7,-,few,TRBV29-1,CSVEDIRSYEQYF,TGCAGCGTTGAAGATATCCGGAGCTACGAGCAGTACTTC
TRBJ2-3,TRBD1,few,TRBV5-1,CASSLGTGRDTQYF,TGCGCCAGCAGCTTGGGGACAGGGAGGGATACGCAGTATTTT
TRBJ1-5,-,-,TRBV7-2,CASSLSGEDQPQHF,TGTGCCAGCAGCTTAAGCGGGGAAGATCAGCCCCAGCATTTT
TRBJ1-1,-,medium-sized,TRBV6-5,CASSYSGGNTEAFF,TGTGCCAGCAGTTACTCGGGGGGGAACACTGAAGCTTTCTTT
TRBJ2-3,TRBD2,-,TRBV6-5,CASSYSWTRSGDTQYF,TGTGCCAGCAGTTACTCGTGGACTAGATCAGGCGATACGCAGTATTTT
TRBJ1-6,-,once,TRBV2,CASSEGDGSPLHF,TGTGCCAGCAGTGAGGGGGATGGATCACCCCTCCACTTT
TRBJ1-2,-,-,TRBV7-9,CASSFSDYGYTF,TGTGCCAGCAGCTTCTCTGACTATGGCTACACCTTC
TRBJ2-7,TRBD2,-,TRBV6-6,CASSYHLSGSAYEQYF,TGTGCCAGCAGTTACCACCTTAGCGGGAGCGCCTACGAGCAGTACTTC
TRBJ2-1,TRBD2,once,TRBV5-4,CASSPMGGGMSYNEQFF,TGTGCCAGCAGCCCCATGGGCGGGGGTATGTCCTACAATGAGCAGTTCTTC
TRBJ2-1,TRBD1,-,TRBV5-7,CASSLRGQGAPEQFF,TGTGCCAGCAGCTTGAGGGGACAGGGGGCGCCTGAGCAGTTCTTC
TRBJ2-7,-,-,TRBV19,CASSIGLDEQYF,TGTGCCAGTAGTATCGGCCTCGACGAGCAGTACTTC
TRBJ1-1,-,-,TRBV6-5,CASIPGTGYTEAFF,TGTGCCAGCATCCCCGGTACAGGGTACACTGAAGCTTTCTTT
TRBJ1-5,TRBD1,-,TRBV2,CASNRGTYQPQHF,TGTGCCAGCAACAGGGGAACGTATCAGCCCCAGCATTTT
TRBJ1-3,-,-,TRBV2,CASSELNAISGNTIYF,TGTGCCAGCAGTGAATTGAACGCCATCTCTGGAAACACCATATATTTT
TRBJ1-4,-,-,TRBV7-2,CASSFGGQEKLFF,TGTGCCAGCAGTTTTGGGGGGCAGGAAAAACTGTTTTTT
TRBJ2-1,TRBD2,-,TRBV7-9,CASSLAPSGSGDEQFF,TGTGCCAGCAGCTTAGCGCCTAGCGGGAGCGGCGATGAGCAGTTCTTC
TRBJ1-1,TRBD1,-,TRBV5-4,CASSTGTGGNTEAFF,TGTGCCAGCAGCACCGGGACAGGGGGGAACACTGAAGCTTTCTTT
TRBJ2-3,TRBD2,-,TRBV7-2,CASSILAGGLGTDTQYF,TGTGCCAGCAGCATACTAGCGGGAGGGTTGGGCACAGATACGCAGTATTTT
TRBJ2-5,-,-,TRBV4-1,CASSRVIGAETQYF,TGCGCCAGCAGCCGCGTCATAGGTGCAGAGACCCAGTACTTC
TRBJ2-5,TRBD2,-,TRBV4-1,CASSQRGGEETQYF,TGCGCCAGCAGCCAGCGGGGGGGGGAGGAGACCCAGTACTTC
TRBJ1-2,-,-,TRBV6-1,CASSVDSYGYTF,TGTGCCAGCAGTGTAGACAGTTATGGCTACACCTTC